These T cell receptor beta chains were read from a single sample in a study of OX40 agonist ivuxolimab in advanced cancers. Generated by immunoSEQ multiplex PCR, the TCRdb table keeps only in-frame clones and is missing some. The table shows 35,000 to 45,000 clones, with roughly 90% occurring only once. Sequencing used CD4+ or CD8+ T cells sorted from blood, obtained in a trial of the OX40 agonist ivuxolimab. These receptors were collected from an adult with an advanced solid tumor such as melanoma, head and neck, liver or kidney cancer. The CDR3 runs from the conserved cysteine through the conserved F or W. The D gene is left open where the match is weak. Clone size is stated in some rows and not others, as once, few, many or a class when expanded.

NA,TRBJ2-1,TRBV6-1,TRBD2,TGTGCCATCCAAAGGACTAGCGGGAGTTCGGATGAGCAGTTCTTC,CAIQRTSGSSDEQFF
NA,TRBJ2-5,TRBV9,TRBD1,TGTGCCAGCAGCGTTTCAGGGGGCGCCGAGACCCAGTACTTC,CASSVSGGAETQYF
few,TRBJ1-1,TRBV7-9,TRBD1,TGTGCCAGCAGCTACCCAGGGGGTCTCGCTGAAGCTTTCTTT,CASSYPGGLAEAFF
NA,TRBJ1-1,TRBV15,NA,TGTGCCACCAGCGGCTGGTTGAGTGGGAACACTGAAGCTTTCTTT,CATSGWLSGNTEAFF
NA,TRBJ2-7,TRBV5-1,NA,TGCGCCAGCAGCTTCATAGGGCTGGAGTACGAGCAGTACTTC,CASSFIGLEYEQYF
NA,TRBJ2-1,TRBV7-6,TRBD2,TGTGCCAGCAGCTTACTAGCGGCAGCTTTCAATGAGCAGTTCTTC,CASSLLAAAFNEQFF
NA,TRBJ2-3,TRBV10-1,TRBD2,TGCGCCAGCAGCCCTGTAGCGGGAGAGTTTGGAGATACGCAGTATTTT,CASSPVAGEFGDTQYF
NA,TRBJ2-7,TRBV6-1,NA,TGTGCCAGCAGTGAATGGCAGGGAGCTTGGGAGCAGTACTTC,CASSEWQGAWEQYF
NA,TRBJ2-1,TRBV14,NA,TGTGCCAGCAGCCAAAAGAGAGGGTACTACAATGAGCAGTTCTTC,CASSQKRGYYNEQFF
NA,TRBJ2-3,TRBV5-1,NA,TGCGCCAGCAGCTTGATCCGGCCTCACGGAGGAGATACGCAGTATTTT,CASSLIRPHGGDTQYF
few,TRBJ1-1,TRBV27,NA,TGTGCCAGCAGTCAGACTCCGGGACGGGCGAACACTGAAGCTTTCTTT,CASSQTPGRANTEAFF
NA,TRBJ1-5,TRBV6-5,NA,TGTGCCAGCAGCTCCCCCAGACAGCCCCAGCATTTT,CASSSPRQPQHF
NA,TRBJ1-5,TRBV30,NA,TGTGCCTGGACCCCTCGGACGGCCATCTATAGCAATCAGCCCCAGCATTTT,CAWTPRTAIYSNQPQHF
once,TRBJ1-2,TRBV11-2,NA,TGTGCCAGCAGCTTAGATCACAGGAGATATGGCTACACCTTC,CASSLDHRRYGYTF
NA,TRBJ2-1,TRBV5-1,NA,TGCGCCAGCAGCTTGGGCGGGAAGCAGTTCTTC,CASSLGGKQFF
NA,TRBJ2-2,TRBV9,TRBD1,TGTGCCAGCAGCGAGACAGGGTCCGGGGAGCTGTTTTTT,CASSETGSGELFF